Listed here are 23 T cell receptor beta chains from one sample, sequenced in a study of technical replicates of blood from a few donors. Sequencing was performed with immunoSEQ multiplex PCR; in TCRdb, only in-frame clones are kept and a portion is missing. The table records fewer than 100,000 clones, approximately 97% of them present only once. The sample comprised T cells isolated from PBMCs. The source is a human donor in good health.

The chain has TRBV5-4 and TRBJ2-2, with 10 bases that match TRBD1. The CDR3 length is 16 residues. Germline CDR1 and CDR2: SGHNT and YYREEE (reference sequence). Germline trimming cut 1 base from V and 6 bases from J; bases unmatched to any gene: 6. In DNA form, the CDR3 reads TGTGCCAGCAGCTTGAAGGGACAGGGGTCGGCCGGGGAGCTGTTTTTT. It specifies CASSLKGQGSAGELFF.

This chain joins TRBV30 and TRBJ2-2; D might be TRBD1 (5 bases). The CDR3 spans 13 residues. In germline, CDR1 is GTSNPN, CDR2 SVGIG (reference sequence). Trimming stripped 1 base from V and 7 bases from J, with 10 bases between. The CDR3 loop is CAWSGRVNGELFF. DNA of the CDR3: TGTGCCTGGAGTGGCAGGGTTAACGGGGAGCTGTTTTTT.

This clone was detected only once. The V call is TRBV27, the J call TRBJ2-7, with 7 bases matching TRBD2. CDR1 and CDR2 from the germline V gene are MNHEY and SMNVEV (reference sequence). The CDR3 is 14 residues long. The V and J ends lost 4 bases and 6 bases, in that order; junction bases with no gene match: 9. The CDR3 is CASSSGLEVAEQYF. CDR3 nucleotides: TGTGCCAGCAGTTCCGGACTAGAGGTAGCCGAGCAGTACTTC.

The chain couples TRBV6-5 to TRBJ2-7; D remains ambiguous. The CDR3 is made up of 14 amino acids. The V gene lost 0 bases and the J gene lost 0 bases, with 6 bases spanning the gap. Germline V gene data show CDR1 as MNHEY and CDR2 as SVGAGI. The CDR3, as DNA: TGTGCCAGCAGTTACTCGCCTAGCTCCTACGAGCAGTACTTC. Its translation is CASSYSPSSYEQYF.

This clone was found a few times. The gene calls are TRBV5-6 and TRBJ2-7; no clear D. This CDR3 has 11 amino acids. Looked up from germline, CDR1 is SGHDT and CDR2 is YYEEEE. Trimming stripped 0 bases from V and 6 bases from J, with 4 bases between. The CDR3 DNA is TGTGCCAGCAGCTTGGGTCTCGAGCAGTACTTC. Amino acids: CASSLGLEQYF.

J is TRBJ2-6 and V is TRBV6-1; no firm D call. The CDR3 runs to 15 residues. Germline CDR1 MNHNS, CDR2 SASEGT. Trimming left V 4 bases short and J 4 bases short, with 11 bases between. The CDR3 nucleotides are TGTGCCAGCAGTGCCCGACTTGGAGGGGCCAACGTCCTGACTTTC. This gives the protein CASSARLGGANVLTF.

CDR3 loop: CASSLLSPTNEKLFF. The DNA of the CDR3 is TGCGCCAGCAGCTTGTTATCTCCAACTAATGAAAAACTGTTTTTT. The rearrangement links TRBV5-1 to TRBJ1-4, with D unresolved. The CDR3 extends over 15 amino acids. Looked up from germline, CDR1 is SGHRS and CDR2 is YFSETQ. V gave up 1 base and J gave up 0 bases, with 7 bases separating them.

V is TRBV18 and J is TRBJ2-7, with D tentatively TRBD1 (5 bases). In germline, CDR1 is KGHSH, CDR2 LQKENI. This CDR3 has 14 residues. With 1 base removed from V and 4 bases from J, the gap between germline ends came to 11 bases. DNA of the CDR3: TGTGCCAGCTCACCACAGGGGTTTGGTTACGAGCAGTACTTC. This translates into CASSPQGFGYEQYF.

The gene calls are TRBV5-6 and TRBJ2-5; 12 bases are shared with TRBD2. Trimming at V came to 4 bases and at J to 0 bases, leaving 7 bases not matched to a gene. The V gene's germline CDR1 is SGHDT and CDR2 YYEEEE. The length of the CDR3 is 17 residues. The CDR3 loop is CASSVYPSGGDQETQYF. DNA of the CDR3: TGTGCCAGCAGCGTCTACCCTAGCGGGGGGGACCAAGAGACCCAGTACTTC.

The DNA for the CDR3 is TGTGCCAGCAGTCCCCAGGACATTCGTCACACTGAAGCTTTCTTT. This sequence encodes CASSPQDIRHTEAFF. The rearrangement joins TRBV6-5 to TRBJ1-1; D possibly corresponds to TRBD1 (5 bases). Germline CDR1 is MNHEY and CDR2 is SVGAGI. This CDR3 has 15 residues. Between the trimmed V and J ends, which lost 5 bases and 3 bases, there was a span of 16 bases.

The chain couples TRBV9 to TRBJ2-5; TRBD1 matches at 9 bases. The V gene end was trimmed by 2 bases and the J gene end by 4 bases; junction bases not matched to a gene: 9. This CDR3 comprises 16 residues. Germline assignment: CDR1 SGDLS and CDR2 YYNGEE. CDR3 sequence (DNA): TGTGCCAGCAGCGTTTTGCGGGACAGGGCTCCAGAGACCCAGTACTTC. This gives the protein CASSVLRDRAPETQYF.

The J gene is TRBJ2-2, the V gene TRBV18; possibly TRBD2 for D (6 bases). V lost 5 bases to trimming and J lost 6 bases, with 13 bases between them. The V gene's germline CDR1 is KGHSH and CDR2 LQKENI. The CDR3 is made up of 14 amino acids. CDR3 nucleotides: TGTGCCAGCTCAACTAGGGAGGCCGCCGGGGAGCTGTTTTTT. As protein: CASSTREAAGELFF.

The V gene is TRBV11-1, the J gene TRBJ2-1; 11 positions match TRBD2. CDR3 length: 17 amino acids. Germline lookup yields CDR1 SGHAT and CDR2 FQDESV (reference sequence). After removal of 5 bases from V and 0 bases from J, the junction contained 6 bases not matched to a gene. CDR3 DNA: TGTGCCAGCAGCGCCCTAGCGGGGGGATTCTCCTACAATGAGCAGTTCTTC. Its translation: CASSALAGGFSYNEQFF.

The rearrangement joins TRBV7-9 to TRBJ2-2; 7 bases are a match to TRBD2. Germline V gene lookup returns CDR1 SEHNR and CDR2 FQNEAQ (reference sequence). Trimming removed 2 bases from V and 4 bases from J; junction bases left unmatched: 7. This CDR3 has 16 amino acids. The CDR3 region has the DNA TGTGCCAGCAGCTTAAGTGAACTAGCGTTCACCGGGGAGCTGTTTTTT. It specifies CASSLSELAFTGELFF.

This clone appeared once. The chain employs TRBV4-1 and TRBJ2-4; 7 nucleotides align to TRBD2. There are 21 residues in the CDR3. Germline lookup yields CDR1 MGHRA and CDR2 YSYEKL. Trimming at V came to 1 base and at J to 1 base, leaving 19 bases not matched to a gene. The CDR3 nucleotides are TGCGCCAGCAGCCAAGGGGGACCTCGGGGGGAGACGGGAAGGGCCAAAAACATTCAGTACTTC. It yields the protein CASSQGGPRGETGRAKNIQYF.

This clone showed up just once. CDR3 bases: TGTGCCAGCAGTTTCGAGAAGTTTAACACCGGGGAGCTGTTTTTT. Protein product: CASSFEKFNTGELFF. The chain is built from TRBV5-6 and TRBJ2-2; no definite D call. CDR3 length: 15 residues. Looked up from germline, CDR1 is SGHDT and CDR2 is YYEEEE. Trimming stripped 5 bases from V and 2 bases from J, with 13 bases between.

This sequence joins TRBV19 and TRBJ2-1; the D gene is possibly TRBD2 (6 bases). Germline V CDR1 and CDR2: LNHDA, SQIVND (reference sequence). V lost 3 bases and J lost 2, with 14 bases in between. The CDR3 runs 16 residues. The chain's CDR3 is CASSMEGTSTYNEQFF. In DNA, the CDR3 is TGTGCCAGTAGTATGGAGGGTACGTCGACCTACAATGAGCAGTTCTTC. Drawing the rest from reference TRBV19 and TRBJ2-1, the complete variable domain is DGGITQSPKYLFRKEGQNVTLSCEQNLNHDAMYWYRQDPGQGLRLIYYSQIVNDFQKGDIAEGYSVSREKKESFPLTVTSAQKNPTAFYLCASSMEGTSTYNEQFFGPGTRLTVL.

CDR3 in DNA: TGTGCCAGCAGTCCCTTTTTGGCGGCCTCGTATGGCTACACCTTC. This codes for CASSPFLAASYGYTF. The chain couples TRBV27 to TRBJ1-2, with D unclear. The CDR3 has 15 residues. V lost 5 bases, J lost 5 bases, and 18 bases lay in between. The germline V gene encodes CDR1 MNHEY and CDR2 SMNVEV (reference sequence).

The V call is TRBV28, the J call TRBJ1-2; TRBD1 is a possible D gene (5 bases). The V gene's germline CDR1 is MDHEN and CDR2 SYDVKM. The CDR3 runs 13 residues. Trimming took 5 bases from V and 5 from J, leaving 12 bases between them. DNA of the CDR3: TGTGCCAGCAGTAGCCCGGGGGAATATGGCTACACCTTC. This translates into CASSSPGEYGYTF.

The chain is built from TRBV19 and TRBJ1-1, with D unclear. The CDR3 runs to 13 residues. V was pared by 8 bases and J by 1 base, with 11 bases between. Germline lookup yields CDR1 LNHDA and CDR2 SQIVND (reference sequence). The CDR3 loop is CASGQVGNTEAFF. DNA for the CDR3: TGTGCCAGTGGTCAGGTGGGGAACACTGAAGCTTTCTTT.

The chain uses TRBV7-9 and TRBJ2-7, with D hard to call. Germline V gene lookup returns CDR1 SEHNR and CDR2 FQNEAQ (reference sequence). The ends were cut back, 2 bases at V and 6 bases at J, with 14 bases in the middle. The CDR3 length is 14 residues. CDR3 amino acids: CASSLTGGISEQYF. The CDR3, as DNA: TGTGCCAGCAGCTTAACCGGCGGAATATCCGAGCAGTACTTC. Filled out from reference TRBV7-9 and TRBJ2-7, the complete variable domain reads DTGVSQNPRHKITKRGQNVTFRCDPISEHNRLYWYRQTLGQGPEFLTYFQNEAQLEKSRLLSDRFSAERPKGSFSTLEIQRTEQGDSAMYLCASSLTGGISEQYFGPGTRLTVT.

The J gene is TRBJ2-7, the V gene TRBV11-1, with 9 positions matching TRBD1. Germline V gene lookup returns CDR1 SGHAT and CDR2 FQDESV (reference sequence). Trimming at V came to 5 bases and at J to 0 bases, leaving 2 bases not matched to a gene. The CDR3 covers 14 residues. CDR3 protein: CASSRQGDSYEQYF. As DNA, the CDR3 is TGTGCCAGCAGCCGACAGGGGGACTCCTACGAGCAGTACTTC.

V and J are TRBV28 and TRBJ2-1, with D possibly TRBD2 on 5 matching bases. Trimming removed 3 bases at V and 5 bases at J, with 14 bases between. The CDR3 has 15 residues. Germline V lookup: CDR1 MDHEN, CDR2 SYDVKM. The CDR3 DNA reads TGTGCCAGCAGTTTTGTGGCGGGCCGTCACAATGAGCAGTTCTTC. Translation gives CASSFVAGRHNEQFF.